These T cell receptor beta chains were read from a single sample in a study of cytomegalovirus exposure and HLA in healthy donors. Assay: immunoSEQ multiplex PCR; the TCRdb copy retains only in-frame clones and omits some. The sample shows roughly 120,000 clones, about nine tenths of them seen only once. What was sequenced was PBMCs. These receptors came from a man between 18 and 35 years old in good health and CMV-seronegative. The CDR3 runs from the conserved cysteine through the conserved F or W. The D gene is left open where the match is weak. Clone size is given for some rows only: seen once, a few or many times, or a class if the clone is expanded.

J: TRBJ1-6
V: TRBV5-1
size: NA
D: NA
DNA: TGCGCCAGCAGCTTGGACAGGCGGGACTCACCCCTCCACTTT
CDR3: CASSLDRRDSPLHF

J: TRBJ2-5
V: TRBV7-9
size: NA
D: NA
DNA: TGTGCCAGCAGCACGAACCGACAGGACCAAGAGACCCAGTACTTC
CDR3: CASSTNRQDQETQYF

J: TRBJ1-1
V: TRBV28
size: NA
D: TRBD1
DNA: TGTGCCAGCAGTATGAGTACAGGACAGGGGTACGCTGAAGCTTTCTTT
CDR3: CASSMSTGQGYAEAFF

J: TRBJ2-7
V: TRBV2
size: NA
D: NA
DNA: TGTGCCAGCAGTGGGCAAGACTACGAGCAGTACTTC
CDR3: CASSGQDYEQYF

J: TRBJ1-3
V: TRBV4-1
size: NA
D: NA
DNA: TGCGCCAGCAGCCAAGTCAGCTCTGGAAACACCATATATTTT
CDR3: CASSQVSSGNTIYF

J: TRBJ1-5
V: TRBV28
size: NA
D: TRBD1
DNA: TGTGCCAGCAGTTTATTTTTCGGCGGGACAGCTAGCAATCAGCCCCAGCATTTT
CDR3: CASSLFFGGTASNQPQHF

J: TRBJ1-5
V: TRBV29-1
size: NA
D: NA
DNA: TGCAGCGCCCAATCTGGGGGCCGCAATCAGCCCCAGCATTTT
CDR3: CSAQSGGRNQPQHF

J: TRBJ2-5
V: TRBV7-7
size: NA
D: NA
DNA: TGTGCCAGCAGCTTAGTCGGAGAGACCCAGTACTTC
CDR3: CASSLVGETQYF

J: TRBJ1-1
V: TRBV5-1
size: NA
D: NA
DNA: TGCGCCAGCAGCCCACTAGCACCTGGGGCTATGAACACTGAAGCTTTCTTT
CDR3: CASSPLAPGAMNTEAFF

J: TRBJ2-5
V: TRBV5-1
size: NA
D: NA
DNA: TGCGCCAGCAGCCCCGGCACCCAGGGGCGTCAGACCCAGTACTTC
CDR3: CASSPGTQGRQTQYF

J: TRBJ2-7
V: TRBV5-1
size: NA
D: NA
DNA: TGCGCCAGCAGCTTGGGGACTCAATCCAAGGTCTACGAGCAGTACTTC
CDR3: CASSLGTQSKVYEQYF

J: TRBJ2-2
V: TRBV4-3
size: NA
D: NA
DNA: TGCGCCAGCAGCCAAGATTACTTCGGACACTCGAACACCGGGGAGCTGTTTTTT
CDR3: CASSQDYFGHSNTGELFF

J: TRBJ1-1
V: TRBV5-6
size: NA
D: NA
DNA: TGTGCCAGCAGCTTGAGCTGGAACACTGAAGCTTTCTTT
CDR3: CASSLSWNTEAFF

J: TRBJ2-7
V: TRBV6-5
size: NA
D: NA
DNA: TGTGCCAGCAGTTACAAGACAGGCTACACAAACTACGAGCAGTACTTC
CDR3: CASSYKTGYTNYEQYF

J: TRBJ2-7
V: TRBV20-1
size: NA
D: NA
DNA: TGCAGTGCTAGTACCCCTGTCGGCGGCTTC
CDR3: CSASTPVGGF

J: TRBJ1-3
V: TRBV4-3
size: NA
D: NA
DNA: TGCGCCAGCAGCGAAGGGAAGGGGTGGGGAAACACCATATATTTT
CDR3: CASSEGKGWGNTIYF

J: TRBJ1-3
V: TRBV28
size: NA
D: NA
DNA: TGTGCCAGCAGAACAGGGCACTCTGGAAACACCATATATTTT
CDR3: CASRTGHSGNTIYF

J: TRBJ1-1
V: TRBV2
size: NA
D: TRBD1
DNA: TGTGCCAGCAGTTGGGACAGAACGAACACTGAAGCTTTCTTT
CDR3: CASSWDRTNTEAFF

J: TRBJ2-1
V: TRBV1
size: NA
D: NA
DNA: TGCACCAGCAGTAAAGGACAGGTCGCCTACAATGAGCAGTTCTTC
CDR3: CTSSKGQVAYNEQFF

J: TRBJ2-1
V: TRBV28
size: NA
D: TRBD2
DNA: TGTGCCAGCAGTTCAACTCCGGGACTAGCGCACAATGAGCAGTTCTTC
CDR3: CASSSTPGLAHNEQFF

J: TRBJ2-4
V: TRBV7-2
size: once
D: NA
DNA: TGTGCCAGCAGCCCCCGACAAGCAGCCGTAGCCAAAAACATTCAGTACTTC
CDR3: CASSPRQAAVAKNIQYF

J: TRBJ2-1
V: TRBV6-1
size: NA
D: NA
DNA: TGTGCCAGCAGTGGTCAATGGACTACCGGTGAGCAGTTCTTC
CDR3: CASSGQWTTGEQFF

J: TRBJ2-3
V: TRBV6-6
size: NA
D: TRBD2
DNA: TGTGCCAGCATAGGTAGCGGGGGGCGGGGAGATACGCAGTATTTT
CDR3: CASIGSGGRGDTQYF

J: TRBJ2-2
V: TRBV6-5
size: NA
D: TRBD1
DNA: TGTGCCAGCAGTTACAGGGGGCAGGGCGGGGAGCTGTTTTTT
CDR3: CASSYRGQGGELFF

J: TRBJ2-2
V: TRBV5-1
size: NA
D: TRBD2
DNA: TGCGCCAGCAGCTCCCTTTTAATACTAGCGGGAGGCCTTACCCCTACTGGGGAGCTGTTTTTT
CDR3: CASSSLLILAGGLTPTGELFF

J: TRBJ2-5
V: TRBV7-9
size: NA
D: NA
DNA: TGTGCCAGCAGCTCGAATCTGGGACTCCTCCAAGAGACCCAGTACTTC
CDR3: CASSSNLGLLQETQYF

J: TRBJ2-1
V: TRBV6-6
size: once
D: NA
DNA: TGTGCCAGCAGCCCAAACAGGGTCGACTACAATGAGCAGTTCTTC
CDR3: CASSPNRVDYNEQFF

J: TRBJ1-2
V: TRBV6-5
size: NA
D: TRBD1
DNA: TGTGCCAGCAAAAACAGGGGCAGAGAATATGGCTACACCTTC
CDR3: CASKNRGREYGYTF

J: TRBJ1-1
V: TRBV6-5
size: NA
D: NA
DNA: TGTGCCAGCACCGAACCCTTGGGGGGGGGCAAAGCTTTCTTT
CDR3: CASTEPLGGGKAFF

J: TRBJ2-7
V: TRBV15
size: NA
D: NA
DNA: TGTGCCACCAGCAGAGACAGGTCAAGCTCCTACGAGCAGTACTTC
CDR3: CATSRDRSSSYEQYF

J: TRBJ2-1
V: TRBV7-6
size: NA
D: NA
DNA: TGTGCCAGCAGCGTAAGGGTTAGGGAGAGCTCCTACAATGAGCAGTTCTTC
CDR3: CASSVRVRESSYNEQFF

J: TRBJ1-4
V: TRBV19
size: NA
D: NA
DNA: TGTGCCAGTAGTATACAGGCGGGAGAGGGAAAACTGTTTTTT
CDR3: CASSIQAGEGKLFF

J: TRBJ1-1
V: TRBV19
size: NA
D: TRBD1
DNA: TGTGCCAGTACCTCCGCACAGGGGATTGAAGCTTTCTTT
CDR3: CASTSAQGIEAFF

J: TRBJ1-6
V: TRBV19
size: NA
D: TRBD1
DNA: TGTGCCAGTAGCCCTGAAGCAGGGGGGTATTCACCCCTCCACTTT
CDR3: CASSPEAGGYSPLHF

J: TRBJ1-6
V: TRBV2
size: few
D: NA
DNA: TGTGCCAGCAGGGCGATGGCGGTGAATTCACCCCTCCACTTT
CDR3: CASRAMAVNSPLHF

J: TRBJ2-1
V: TRBV6-4
size: NA
D: TRBD2
DNA: TGTGCCAGCAGTCAAGGACTAGCGGGGGGAAACAATGAGCAGTTCTTC
CDR3: CASSQGLAGGNNEQFF

J: TRBJ1-3
V: TRBV18
size: few
D: TRBD1
DNA: TGTGCCAGCTCACCACTCCAGGGGGGAAGCTCTGGAAACACCATATATTTT
CDR3: CASSPLQGGSSGNTIYF

J: TRBJ1-4
V: TRBV5-6
size: NA
D: TRBD1
DNA: TGTGCCAGCAGCTCGGGACAGGGGAAACTGTTTTTT
CDR3: CASSSGQGKLFF

J: TRBJ2-1
V: TRBV5-1
size: NA
D: TRBD2
DNA: TGCGCCAGCAGCTTGGGACTAGCGGGCCTTGAGGATGAGCAGTTCTTC
CDR3: CASSLGLAGLEDEQFF

J: TRBJ2-5
V: TRBV28
size: NA
D: TRBD1
DNA: TGTGCCAGCAGCCGGGACAGCCAAGAGACCCAGTACTTC
CDR3: CASSRDSQETQYF

J: TRBJ2-7
V: TRBV6-4
size: NA
D: NA
DNA: TGTGCCAGCAGTCAAGACACAGTCACGGAGCAGTACTTC
CDR3: CASSQDTVTEQYF

J: TRBJ2-7
V: TRBV5-8
size: NA
D: TRBD2
DNA: TGTGCCAGCAGCCTTTCCGCTGATGAGCGGGAGGTTTCTTACGAGCAGTACTTC
CDR3: CASSLSADEREVSYEQYF

J: TRBJ1-1
V: TRBV10-1
size: NA
D: NA
DNA: TGCGCCAGCAGTCCGAGTCATATCAACACTGAAGCTTTCTTT
CDR3: CASSPSHINTEAFF

J: TRBJ2-7
V: TRBV5-1
size: NA
D: TRBD1
DNA: TGCGCCAGCAGCCAGACAGGGGTCGAGCAGTACTTC
CDR3: CASSQTGVEQYF

J: TRBJ2-1
V: TRBV30
size: NA
D: TRBD2
DNA: TGTGCCTGGCTGGGGAGTTCGGGGGGGCCTGATGAGCAGTTCTTC
CDR3: CAWLGSSGGPDEQFF

J: TRBJ1-4
V: TRBV28
size: NA
D: TRBD1
DNA: TGTGCCAGCAGCCCGCTCGGGGACAGGGTGAATGAAAAACTGTTTTTT
CDR3: CASSPLGDRVNEKLFF